This T cell receptor beta chain was captured in a study of T cell responses to AZD1222 COVID-19 vaccine. Study outcomes and limitations: Close to half of spike-specific TCRs reportedly recognize unmutated variant regions.

Note on this clone: Its cognate antigen is unknown.

Sequenced by immunoSEQ multiplex PCR; TCRdb stores in-frame clones only, minus some. The sample yields some 150,000 clones, more than 85% seen once. The CDR3 runs to 15 residues. From germline, CDR1 is SGHTA and CDR2 FQGNSA. V gave up 5 bases and J gave up 0 bases, with 10 bases separating them. This chain connects TRBV7-2 to TRBJ1-4, with TRBD1 as a possible D gene (6 bases). The sample was peripheral blood, taken on day 0 of MenACWY control vaccination. The sequence derives from an adult in good health. CDR3: CASSAGVPTNEKLFF. The CDR3 bases are TGTGCCAGCAGCGCAGGGGTCCCAACTAATGAAAAACTGTTTTTT.